The 6 T cell receptor beta chains presented below share a single source sample, sequenced in a study of T cell responses to AZD1222 COVID-19 vaccine. The assay was immunoSEQ multiplex PCR, and TCRdb's table has in-frame clones only and misses some. The data contain approximately 110,000 clones, about 88% of them seen just once; the ten biggest clones take up about 4.7%. The material sequenced was peripheral blood, taken on day 0 of AZD1222 vaccination. These receptors all come from an adult in good health.

V is TRBV19 and J is TRBJ1-1; tentatively, D is TRBD1 (5 bases). Germline assignment: CDR1 LNHDA and CDR2 SQIVND (reference sequence). The V end was cut by 0 bases, the J end by 4 bases, with 9 bases between. The CDR3 totals 14 residues. CDR3 residues: CASSIDSGGTEAFF. In DNA, the CDR3 is TGTGCCAGTAGTATAGATAGCGGGGGCACTGAAGCTTTCTTT. The full variable domain, in which reference TRBV19 and TRBJ1-1 provide the parts outside the CDR3, is DGGITQSPKYLFRKEGQNVTLSCEQNLNHDAMYWYRQDPGQGLRLIYYSQIVNDFQKGDIAEGYSVSREKKESFPLTVTSAQKNPTAFYLCASSIDSGGTEAFFGQGTRLTVV.

This sequence joins TRBV6-5 and TRBJ1-1, with D unclear. Germline CDR1 is MNHEY and CDR2 is SVGAGI. There are 14 residues in the CDR3. V was pared by 5 bases and J by 3 bases, with 13 bases between. CDR3 protein: CASSPRTSDTEAFF. As DNA, the CDR3 is TGTGCCAGCAGTCCGAGAACGAGCGACACTGAAGCTTTCTTT.

Regarding this clone: Additional DNA sequences in this sample encode the identical CDR3. The chain carries TRBV12-3 or TRBV12-4 and TRBJ1-3; D is possibly TRBD1 (5 bases). This CDR3 contains 12 residues. V lost 6 bases and J lost 4, with 7 bases in between. In DNA form, the CDR3 reads TGTGCCAGCAGCCCAGGGGGAAACACCATATATTTT. Protein sequence: CASSPGGNTIYF.

The chain has TRBV18 and TRBJ1-3; 8 bases fit TRBD1. CDR3 length equals 17 residues. V dropped 3 bases and J dropped 0; count of bases not matched to a gene: 7. Germline CDR1 KGHSH, CDR2 LQKENI. The CDR3 loop reads CASSPQTGASSGNTIYF. The CDR3 bases are TGTGCCAGCTCACCGCAGACAGGGGCCAGCTCTGGAAACACCATATATTTT.

The V gene is TRBV27, the J gene TRBJ2-7; D remains ambiguous. Per germline, CDR1 MNHEY and CDR2 SMNVEV (reference sequence). The V gene lost 3 bases and the J gene lost 2 bases, with 14 bases spanning the gap. This CDR3 spans 15 amino acids. CDR3 nucleotide sequence: TGTGCCAGCAGTTTCTCGGCAGAGACAACCTACGAGCAGTACTTC. Protein sequence: CASSFSAETTYEQYF.

The rearrangement uses TRBV28 and TRBJ2-1; possible D gene TRBD1, 6 bases. Deletions cut 7 bases from V and 13 bases from J, with 20 bases between. Germline loops: CDR1 MDHEN, CDR2 SYDVKM. This CDR3 spans 13 amino acids. The CDR3: CASNVGTTLPQFF. The CDR3 region has the DNA TGTGCCAGCAATGTGGGGACAACCCTTCCTCAGTTCTTC.